This T cell receptor (beta chain) derives from a study of early T cells in non-severe SARS-CoV-2 infection. TCRdb recomputed calls from the 5' RACE reads with MiXCR, one row per CDR3 protein. The sample has tens of thousands of distinct CDR3 sequences; 5.8% are singletons. Germline V lookup: CDR1 MGHRA, CDR2 YSYEKL. V lost 4 bases, J lost 8 bases, and 15 bases lay in between. The CDR3 totals 14 residues. This clonotype was counted ten times or more. Source material: whole blood. This chain links TRBV4-1 with TRBJ2-1, with a weak D call TRBD2 (5 bases). The sequence was obtained from an adult who was a healthcare worker with PCR-confirmed SARS-CoV-2 infection or an uninfected control (not recorded which). The chain's CDR3 is CASSRMEVGDEQFF. CDR3 nucleotides: TGCGCCAGCAGCCGCATGGAGGTTGGGGATGAGCAGTTCTTC.